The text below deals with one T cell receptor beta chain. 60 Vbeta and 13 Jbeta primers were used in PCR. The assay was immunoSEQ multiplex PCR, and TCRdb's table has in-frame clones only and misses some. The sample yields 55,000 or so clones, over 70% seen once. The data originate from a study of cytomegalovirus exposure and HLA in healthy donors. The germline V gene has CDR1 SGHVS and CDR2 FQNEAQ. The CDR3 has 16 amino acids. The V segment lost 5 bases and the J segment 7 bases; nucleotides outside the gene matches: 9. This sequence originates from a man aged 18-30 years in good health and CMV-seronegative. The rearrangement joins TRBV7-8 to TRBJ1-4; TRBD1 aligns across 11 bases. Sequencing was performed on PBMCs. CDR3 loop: CASSAHLGTGGEKLFF. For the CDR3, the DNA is TGTGCCAGCAGCGCGCACCTGGGGACAGGGGGTGAAAAACTGTTTTTT.